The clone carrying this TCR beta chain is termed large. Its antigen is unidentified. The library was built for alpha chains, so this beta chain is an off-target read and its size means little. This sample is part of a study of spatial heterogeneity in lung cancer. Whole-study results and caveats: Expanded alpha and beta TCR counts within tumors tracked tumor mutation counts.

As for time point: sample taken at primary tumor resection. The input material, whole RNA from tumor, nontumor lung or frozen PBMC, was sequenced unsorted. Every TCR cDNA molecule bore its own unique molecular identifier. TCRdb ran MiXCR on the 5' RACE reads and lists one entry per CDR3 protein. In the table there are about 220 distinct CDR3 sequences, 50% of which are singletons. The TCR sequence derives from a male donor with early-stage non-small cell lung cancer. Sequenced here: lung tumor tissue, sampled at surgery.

CDR3: CASSVGGGRAYNEQFF. The DNA for the CDR3 is TGTGCCAGCAGCGTCGGCGGCGGGAGGGCCTACAATGAGCAGTTCTTC. The gene calls are TRBV9 and TRBJ2-1; 9 bases align to TRBD2. Germline loops: CDR1 SGDLS, CDR2 YYNGEE. The CDR3 is 16 residues long. With V trimmed by 2 bases and J by 2 bases, 5 bases remained unmatched.